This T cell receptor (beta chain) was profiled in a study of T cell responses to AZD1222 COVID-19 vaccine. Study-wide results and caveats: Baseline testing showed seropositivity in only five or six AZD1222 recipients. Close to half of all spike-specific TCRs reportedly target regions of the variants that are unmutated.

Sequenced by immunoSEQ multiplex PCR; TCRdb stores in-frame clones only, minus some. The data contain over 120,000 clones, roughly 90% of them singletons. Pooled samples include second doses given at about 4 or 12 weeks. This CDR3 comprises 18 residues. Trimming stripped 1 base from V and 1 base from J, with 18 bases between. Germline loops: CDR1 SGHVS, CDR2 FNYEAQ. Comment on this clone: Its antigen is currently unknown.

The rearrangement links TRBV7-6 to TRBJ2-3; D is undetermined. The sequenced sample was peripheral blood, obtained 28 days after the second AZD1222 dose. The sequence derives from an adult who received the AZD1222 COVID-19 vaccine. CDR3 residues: CASSLDIRSTKGTDTQYF. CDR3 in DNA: TGTGCCAGCAGCTTAGATATTAGGAGTACCAAGGGCACAGATACGCAGTATTTT.